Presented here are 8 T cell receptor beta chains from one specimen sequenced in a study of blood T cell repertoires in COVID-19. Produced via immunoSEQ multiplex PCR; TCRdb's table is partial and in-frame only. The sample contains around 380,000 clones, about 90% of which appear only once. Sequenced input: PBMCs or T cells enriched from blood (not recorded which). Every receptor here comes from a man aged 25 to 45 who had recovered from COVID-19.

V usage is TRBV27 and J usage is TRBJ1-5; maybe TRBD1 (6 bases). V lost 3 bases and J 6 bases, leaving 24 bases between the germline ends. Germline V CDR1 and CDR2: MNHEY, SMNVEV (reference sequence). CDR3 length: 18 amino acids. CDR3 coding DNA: TGTGCCAGCAGTTTTTTAGAAGGGGGGGCTTGGGGCGGTCAGCCCCAGCATTTT. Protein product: CASSFLEGGAWGGQPQHF.

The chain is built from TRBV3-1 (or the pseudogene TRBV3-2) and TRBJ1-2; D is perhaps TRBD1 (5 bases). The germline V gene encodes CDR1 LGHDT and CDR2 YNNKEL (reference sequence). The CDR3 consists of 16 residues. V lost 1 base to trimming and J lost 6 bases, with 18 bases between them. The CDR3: CASSQVWGSGGHGYTF. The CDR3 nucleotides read TGTGCCAGCAGCCAAGTTTGGGGTTCCGGGGGTCATGGCTACACCTTC.

The CDR3 nucleotides read TGCAGTGCTCGGGGATTAGAGACCCAGTACTTC. Amino acid sequence: CSARGLETQYF. The V call is TRBV20-1, the J call TRBJ2-5, with D possibly being TRBD2 (5 bases). Germline V gene lookup returns CDR1 DFQATT and CDR2 SNEGSKA (reference sequence). V was cut by 5 bases and J by 4 bases, with 8 bases left in between. This CDR3 has 11 amino acids.

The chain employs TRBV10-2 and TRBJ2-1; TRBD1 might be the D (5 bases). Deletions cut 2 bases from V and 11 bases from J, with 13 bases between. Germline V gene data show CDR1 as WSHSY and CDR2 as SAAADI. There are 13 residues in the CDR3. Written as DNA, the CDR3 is TGCGCCAGCAGTGAGCAGGGCAGTCTCAAGCAGTTCTTC. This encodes CASSEQGSLKQFF.

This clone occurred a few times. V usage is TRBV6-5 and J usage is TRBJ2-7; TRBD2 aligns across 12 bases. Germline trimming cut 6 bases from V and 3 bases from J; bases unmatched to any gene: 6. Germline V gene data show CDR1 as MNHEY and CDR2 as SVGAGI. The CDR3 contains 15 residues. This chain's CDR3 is CASRTLAGGLYEQYF. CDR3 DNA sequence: TGTGCCAGCAGAACACTAGCGGGGGGCCTCTACGAGCAGTACTTC.

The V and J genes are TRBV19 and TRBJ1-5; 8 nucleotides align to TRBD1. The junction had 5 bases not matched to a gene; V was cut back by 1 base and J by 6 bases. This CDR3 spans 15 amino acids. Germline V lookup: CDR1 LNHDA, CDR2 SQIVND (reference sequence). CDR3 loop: CASSIAQGAGQPQHF. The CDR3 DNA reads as TGTGCCAGTAGTATAGCTCAGGGGGCAGGTCAGCCCCAGCATTTT.

CDR3 in DNA: TGTGCCAGCAGCTCCCTACAGGGACGGACTGAAGCTTTCTTT. Translated, it gives CASSSLQGRTEAFF. V usage is TRBV11-2 and J usage is TRBJ1-1, with D perhaps TRBD1 (6 bases). V was cut by 4 bases and J by 5 bases, with 14 bases left in between. The CDR3 has 14 amino acids. In germline, CDR1 is SGHAT, CDR2 FQNNGV.

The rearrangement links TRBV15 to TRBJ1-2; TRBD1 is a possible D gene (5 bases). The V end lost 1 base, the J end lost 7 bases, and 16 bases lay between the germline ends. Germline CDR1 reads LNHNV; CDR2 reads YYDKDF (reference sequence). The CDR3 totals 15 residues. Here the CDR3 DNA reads TGTGCCACCAGCAGAGTTAGGGGAGGGGACTCTGGCTACACCTTC. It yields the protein CATSRVRGGDSGYTF.